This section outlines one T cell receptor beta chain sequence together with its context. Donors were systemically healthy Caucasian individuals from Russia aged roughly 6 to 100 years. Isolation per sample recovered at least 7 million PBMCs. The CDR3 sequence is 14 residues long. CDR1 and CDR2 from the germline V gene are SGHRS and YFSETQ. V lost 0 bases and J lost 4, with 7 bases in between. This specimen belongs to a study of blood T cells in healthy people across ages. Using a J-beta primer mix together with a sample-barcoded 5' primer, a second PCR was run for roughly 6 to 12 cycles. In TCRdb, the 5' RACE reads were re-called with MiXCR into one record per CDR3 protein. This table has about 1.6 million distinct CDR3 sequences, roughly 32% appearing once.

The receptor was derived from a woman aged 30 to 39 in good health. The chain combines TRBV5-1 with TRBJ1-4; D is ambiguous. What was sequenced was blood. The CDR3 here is CASSLGQYNEKLFF. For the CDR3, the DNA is TGCGCCAGCAGCTTGGGGCAGTATAATGAAAAACTGTTTTTT. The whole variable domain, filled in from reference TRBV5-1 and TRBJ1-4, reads KAGVTQTPRYLIKTRGQQVTLSCSPISGHRSVSWYQQTPGQGLQFLFEYFSETQRNKGNFPGRFSGRQFSNSRSEMNVSTLELGDSALYLCASSLGQYNEKLFFGSGTQLSVL.